These T cell receptor beta chains were read from a single sample in a study of blood T cell repertoires in COVID-19. Generated by immunoSEQ multiplex PCR, the TCRdb table keeps only in-frame clones and is missing some. This sample has about 100,000 clones, with roughly nine tenths found just once. Sequenced: peripheral blood. The receptor set was obtained from a man aged 50-60 years with active COVID-19. CDR3s include the opening cysteine and the closing phenylalanine or tryptophan. The D gene is left open where the match is weak. Size tells how often a clone was seen (once, few, many) or the class of an expanded clone, and some rows leave it out.

J gene: TRBJ2-1
V gene: TRBV5-8
clone size: .
D gene: TRBD2
CDR3 protein: CASSTGTSGRKFF
CDR3 DNA: TGTGCCAGCAGCACGGGGACTAGCGGGAGGAAATTCTTC

J gene: TRBJ2-7
V gene: TRBV5-4
clone size: once
D gene: TRBD1
CDR3 protein: CASSLGPDRGTYEQYF
CDR3 DNA: TGTGCCAGCAGCTTGGGGCCGGACAGGGGAACCTACGAGCAGTACTTC

J gene: TRBJ2-3
V gene: TRBV11-3
clone size: .
D gene: TRBD2
CDR3 protein: CASSLLAGVTDTQYF
CDR3 DNA: TGTGCCAGCAGCTTACTAGCGGGAGTTACAGATACGCAGTATTTT

J gene: TRBJ2-1
V gene: TRBV5-1
clone size: .
D gene: TRBD2
CDR3 protein: CASSLDFGTSGGNEQFF
CDR3 DNA: TGCGCCAGCAGCTTGGACTTTGGGACTAGCGGGGGGAATGAGCAGTTCTTC

J gene: TRBJ1-2
V gene: TRBV29-1
clone size: .
D gene: TRBD1
CDR3 protein: CSVDVGTVYGYTF
CDR3 DNA: TGCAGCGTAGACGTAGGGACAGTCTATGGCTACACCTTC

J gene: TRBJ2-2
V gene: TRBV10-1
clone size: .
D gene: TRBD1
CDR3 protein: CASSERQGGTGELFF
CDR3 DNA: TGCGCCAGCAGTGAAAGACAGGGGGGCACCGGGGAGCTGTTTTTT

J gene: TRBJ1-6
V gene: TRBV19
clone size: few
D gene: .
CDR3 protein: CASQRQSYNSPLHF
CDR3 DNA: TGTGCCAGTCAAAGACAGTCCTATAATTCACCCCTCCACTTT

J gene: TRBJ1-5
V gene: TRBV6-2/TRBV6-3
clone size: .
D gene: .
CDR3 protein: CASSLINQPQHF
CDR3 DNA: TGTGCCAGCAGCCTTATCAATCAGCCCCAGCATTTT

J gene: TRBJ1-2
V gene: TRBV7-9
clone size: few
D gene: .
CDR3 protein: CASSDSGKAGYTF
CDR3 DNA: TGTGCCAGCAGCGACTCGGGAAAGGCTGGCTACACCTTC

J gene: TRBJ1-6
V gene: TRBV6-5
clone size: .
D gene: .
CDR3 protein: CASSYRPDSPLHF
CDR3 DNA: TGTGCCAGCAGTTACCGCCCGGATTCACCCCTCCACTTT

J gene: TRBJ2-2
V gene: TRBV7-3
clone size: .
D gene: TRBD1
CDR3 protein: CASSVRRTGGQNTGELFF
CDR3 DNA: TGTGCCAGCAGCGTACGCCGGACAGGTGGACAGAACACCGGGGAGCTGTTTTTT

J gene: TRBJ2-7
V gene: TRBV27
clone size: few
D gene: .
CDR3 protein: CASSFSSGSGEQYF
CDR3 DNA: TGTGCCAGCAGTTTCTCGAGCGGGTCTGGAGAGCAGTACTTC

J gene: TRBJ1-5
V gene: TRBV19
clone size: few
D gene: .
CDR3 protein: CASSIAGARGNQPQHF
CDR3 DNA: TGTGCCAGTAGTATAGCAGGGGCCAGGGGCAATCAGCCCCAGCATTTT

J gene: TRBJ2-5
V gene: TRBV12-3/TRBV12-4
clone size: .
D gene: .
CDR3 protein: CASSLESSPQYF
CDR3 DNA: TGTGCCAGCAGTTTAGAGAGTTCTCCCCAGTACTTC

J gene: TRBJ2-5
V gene: TRBV19
clone size: once
D gene: TRBD2
CDR3 protein: CASSIRGREGETQYF
CDR3 DNA: TGTGCCAGTAGTATCCGGGGGCGGGAGGGGGAGACCCAGTACTTC

J gene: TRBJ2-3
V gene: TRBV19
clone size: .
D gene: TRBD2
CDR3 protein: CASSIGRTSGASTDTQYF
CDR3 DNA: TGTGCCAGTAGTATTGGACGGACTAGCGGGGCTAGCACAGATACGCAGTATTTT

J gene: TRBJ1-5
V gene: TRBV19
clone size: .
D gene: TRBD1
CDR3 protein: CASSIDRGQPQHF
CDR3 DNA: TGTGCCAGTAGTATCGACAGGGGGCAGCCCCAGCATTTT

J gene: TRBJ1-4
V gene: TRBV3-1/TRBV3-2
clone size: .
D gene: TRBD1
CDR3 protein: CASSQSTGQGNEKLFF
CDR3 DNA: TGTGCCAGCAGTCAATCCACGGGACAGGGAAATGAAAAACTGTTTTTT

J gene: TRBJ2-1
V gene: TRBV28
clone size: .
D gene: TRBD2
CDR3 protein: CASSLFTSGNNEQFF
CDR3 DNA: TGTGCCAGCAGTTTATTTACTAGCGGAAACAATGAGCAGTTCTTC

J gene: TRBJ1-1
V gene: TRBV6-5
clone size: .
D gene: TRBD1
CDR3 protein: CASSQGARAFF
CDR3 DNA: TGTGCCAGCAGTCAGGGGGCGCGAGCTTTCTTT

J gene: TRBJ1-2
V gene: TRBV23-1
clone size: .
D gene: .
CDR3 protein: CASSQSTRPGCSF
CDR3 DNA: TGCGCCAGCAGTCAATCGACCAGGCCAGGATGTTCTTTC

J gene: TRBJ2-5
V gene: TRBV3-1/TRBV3-2
clone size: .
D gene: TRBD2
CDR3 protein: CASSHLAGGGETQYF
CDR3 DNA: TGTGCCAGCAGCCATTTGGCGGGGGGAGGGGAGACCCAGTACTTC

J gene: TRBJ1-1
V gene: TRBV27
clone size: .
D gene: .
CDR3 protein: CASRRTPGARNTEAFF
CDR3 DNA: TGTGCCAGCAGGAGAACCCCAGGGGCGAGGAACACTGAAGCTTTCTTT

J gene: TRBJ2-5
V gene: TRBV18
clone size: .
D gene: .
CDR3 protein: CASSSGSQETQYF
CDR3 DNA: TGTGCCAGCTCGTCCGGGAGCCAAGAGACCCAGTACTTC

J gene: TRBJ1-6
V gene: TRBV9
clone size: few
D gene: TRBD1
CDR3 protein: CASNDQTGSSPLHF
CDR3 DNA: TGTGCCAGCAACGACCAGACAGGGTCTTCACCCCTCCACTTT